This T cell receptor (beta chain) was observed in a study of T cells in Graves' hyperthyroidism and ophthalmopathy. TCR beta CDR3 region amplification was performed from RNA transcripts. First-round RT-PCR of the TCR CDR3 relied on the HTBI primer set. One entry per CDR3 protein results from TCRdb running MiXCR on the multiplex PCR reads. Of around 280,000 distinct CDR3 sequences in the sample, approximately 13% were seen once. This clonotype showed up many times. Its target is not known. This CDR3 has 12 residues. With 3 bases removed from V and 7 bases from J, the gap between germline ends came to 7 bases. Germline V gene data show CDR1 as WNHNN and CDR2 as SYGVQD (reference sequence). Findings and limits, study-wide: Peripheral blood also featured most of the thyroid clonotypes expanded above 0.001.

Patients aged 18 to 65 with hyperthyroidism were newly diagnosed, with duration under 2 months. The chain links TRBV10-1 to TRBJ1-5, with no clear D. The TCR was taken from a woman in her 40s with Graves' hyperthyroidism. Sequencing was carried out using blood. The CDR3 reads CASSEGRQPQHF. CDR3 sequence (DNA): TGCGCCAGCAGTGAAGGGAGACAGCCCCAGCATTTT.